These 13 T cell receptor beta chains were all obtained from the same sample, sequenced in a study of T cells in Graves' hyperthyroidism and ophthalmopathy (dated by TCRdb to the late 2010s). Library prep was done by multiplex PCR. The instrument given in TCRdb is Illumina HiSeq 2000. TCR beta CDR3 regions were amplified from RNA transcripts. The TCR CDR3 was subjected to a first round of RT-PCR using the HTBI primer set and the Qiagen OneStep RT-PCR kit. In-frame beta chains were kept once TCRdb had trimmed the public reads at Q25 with fastp and called clones with MiXCR. Here each entry gathers all rows of one CDR3 protein and keeps the most common genes and DNA. In this sample the table shows some 770,000 distinct CDR3 sequences, around 15% of which occur a single time. The ten biggest clones cover roughly 8% of the sample. The sequencing input was blood. These receptors originate from a man in his late teens or twenties with Graves' hyperthyroidism.

This clonotype was seen only a few times. The chain uses TRBV4-3 and TRBJ2-7, with TRBD2 matching over 11 bases. The CDR3 is made up of 15 amino acids. The ends lost 3 bases at V and 4 bases at J; junction bases unmatched: 5. CDR1 is LGHNA, CDR2 YSLEER, per germline. The DNA for the CDR3 is TGCGCCAGCAGCCAGAAACTAGCGGGGGAATACGAGCAGTACTTC. It encodes CASSQKLAGEYEQYF.

The V and J genes are TRBV18 and TRBJ1-1; unclear D gene. Germline V gives CDR1 KGHSH, CDR2 LQKENI. This CDR3 contains 16 residues. V shed 0 bases and J shed 5 bases, with 16 bases lying between them. The CDR3 spells CASSPPGRGSGTEAFF. CDR3 bases: TGTGCCAGCTCACCACCGGGAAGAGGATCGGGGACTGAAGCTTTCTTT.

There are many counts of this clonotype. The chain has TRBV5-8 and TRBJ1-2, with D perhaps TRBD1 (5 bases). Germline CDR1 is SGHTS and CDR2 is YDEGEE. The ends were cut back, 0 bases at V and 7 bases at J, with 13 bases in the middle. CDR3 length: 14 residues. The CDR3 is CASSLGRFGGGYTF. CDR3 in DNA: TGTGCCAGCAGCTTGGGACGCTTCGGGGGTGGCTACACCTTC.

This clonotype appeared a few times. One end of the junction fails to match germline, which may point to a read error. This chain uses TRBV7-2 with TRBJ2-5; D uncertain. Germline CDR1 reads SGHTA; CDR2 reads FQGNSA. The CDR3 spans 11 residues. CDR3 nucleotide sequence: TGTGCCAGCAGCTTAGGTCTGACCCCGTACTTC. This sequence encodes CASSLGLTPYF.

This clonotype appeared many times. The rearrangement uses TRBV11-2 and TRBJ2-1; the D is unclear. Germline V gene lookup returns CDR1 SGHAT and CDR2 FQNNGV. There are 14 residues in the CDR3. Trimming took 3 bases from V and 6 from J, leaving 12 bases between them. DNA of the CDR3: TGTGCCAGCAGCTTTCGCCCTCTTTTCAATGAGCAGTTCTTC. It yields the protein CASSFRPLFNEQFF.

The sample holds a few counts of this clonotype. J is TRBJ1-5 and V is TRBV24-1; perhaps TRBD1 as D (6 bases). This CDR3 has 14 amino acids. Between the trimmed V and J ends, which lost 3 bases and 7 bases, there was a span of 12 bases. Per germline, CDR1 KGHDR and CDR2 SFDVKD. The CDR3 DNA is TGTGCCACCAGTGATCGGGGGCCGGAACAGCCCCAGCATTTT. Translated, it gives CATSDRGPEQPQHF.

J is TRBJ2-3 and V is TRBV6-2 or TRBV6-3, with D uncertain. This CDR3 is 12 amino acids long. Germline V gene data show CDR1 as MNHEY and CDR2 as SVGEGT. V was trimmed by 6 bases and J by 6 bases, leaving 10 bases between them. The CDR3 DNA reads TGTGCCAGCAGGGCTACATGGGATACGCAGTATTTT. Translated, it gives CASRATWDTQYF.

V and J are TRBV13 and TRBJ2-7; perhaps TRBD1 as D (5 bases). The CDR3 length is 14 residues. Germline CDR1 reads PRHDT; CDR2 reads FYEKMQ (reference sequence). The ends were cut back, 4 bases at V and 5 bases at J, with 15 bases in the middle. The CDR3: CASSYGRAYHEQYF. The CDR3 DNA reads TGTGCCAGCAGCTATGGCAGGGCTTACCACGAGCAGTACTTC.

This clonotype showed up many times. CDR3 DNA sequence: TGTGCCAGCAGCACGGGACTAGCGGGAGGGCGCGAGCAGTACTTC. Translating gives CASSTGLAGGREQYF. The chain combines TRBV2 with TRBJ2-7, with TRBD2 identical over 16 bases. The germline CDR1 and CDR2 sequences are SNHLY and FYNNEI. This CDR3 comprises 15 residues. V was pared by 6 bases and J by 6 bases, with 5 bases of the junction left unmatched.

The chain combines TRBV5-1 with TRBJ2-1, with TRBD2 matching over 7 bases. The CDR3 totals 15 residues. CDR1 SGHRS and CDR2 YFSETQ come from the germline V gene. After removal of 4 bases from V and 6 bases from J, the junction contained 10 bases not matched to a gene. The CDR3 spells CASSPFAGEANEQFF. The CDR3 bases are TGCGCCAGCAGCCCCTTTGCGGGAGAGGCCAATGAGCAGTTCTTC.

The rearrangement links TRBV4-1 to TRBJ2-3; no firm D call. This CDR3 has 15 residues. The germline V and J ends were trimmed by 0 bases and 0 bases, with 7 bases remaining between them. Germline lookup yields CDR1 MGHRA and CDR2 YSYEKL. This CDR3 reads CASSQEHISTDTQYF. The CDR3 DNA sequence: TGCGCCAGCAGCCAAGAACATATAAGCACAGATACGCAGTATTTT.

The CDR3 DNA sequence: TGTGCCAGCAGTAAAGGGACTAGCGGGAAAAATGAGCAGTTCTTC. Protein: CASSKGTSGKNEQFF. The chain combines TRBV11-3 with TRBJ2-1; the match to TRBD2 covers 13 bases. Germline values: CDR1 SGHNT, CDR2 YENEEA. This CDR3 is built from 15 residues. V lost 6 bases and J lost 7; bases outside the gene matches: 6.

The V call is TRBV7-9, the J call TRBJ2-1; 8 nucleotides match TRBD2. V shed 2 bases, J shed 3 bases, and the junction held 9 bases outside the gene matches. CDR1 SEHNR and CDR2 FQNEAQ come from the germline V gene (reference sequence). The length of the CDR3 is 17 residues. CDR3 bases: TGTGCCAGCAGCTTATTGTCCTCCAGCGGGAGCTACAATGAGCAGTTCTTC. Its translation is CASSLLSSSGSYNEQFF.